The following is a TCR beta chain sequence with its context. Its antigen has not been determined. No base qualities exist here, and no much larger clone lies one base off it. Using the deep immunoSEQ assay, TCR CDR3 regions were amplified from genomic DNA by multiplex PCR. Extracted genomic DNA from each cell subset was distributed evenly across all wells of several immunoSEQ 96-well plates, and each plate was treated as a replicate. Each replicate PCR for sorted subsets received around 200 ng genomic DNA, equal to roughly 30,000 T cell genomes. The purified libraries were quantified using a Qubit 3.0 fluorometer, sized with a Bioanalyzer 2100, and then quantified again using the KAPA Library Quantification kit. Every immunoSEQ 96-well plate was sequenced on a separate single-read 150-cycle Illumina NextSeq 550 flow cell. In the paper's pipeline: Because only junctional sequences without quality scores were contained in the immunoSEQ output, filtering matching that applied to full-length reads could not be performed. To assign V/J genes and CDR3, sequences were annotated using PyIR, a Python wrapper for IgBLAST v1.9, with IMGT germline references. Reads were removed for weak V/J assignments (E-value above 1e-6), missing CDR3, stop codons, out-of-frame junctions, or ambiguous translated residues. V3J clonotypes were defined as sequences sharing the same inferred V gene, J gene, and CDR3 amino acid sequence. To compute the percentage overlap between repertoires, the number of shared unique clonotypes was divided by the size of the smaller repertoire. Richness of each repertoire was evaluated using RTK rarefaction, the Chao1 estimator, and Recon v2.1 estimates of unobserved clonotypes. For all TCRbeta clonotypes obtained by the gDNA method from a few donors, generation probabilities were computed with OLGA. The source is immuneACCESS, and TCRdb retained only in-frame sequences with V and J called. Part of the clones is not carried over; for the studies checked, unresolved V genes explain less than half of this, and the remainder is unexplained. Clonal size and the V and J genes are those of that table, whereas D and trimming came from the DNA. The sample table lists 2 million to 2.5 million clones, 85% to 95% of them with a count of one. The ten most abundant clones make up approximately 0.41% of the sample.

The entry originates in a study of shared clonotypes between healthy human individuals (dated by TCRdb to about 2020). As for the study more broadly: A couple of women and three men aged 18 to 49 years were included in the cohort. For each donor, CD4 naive and CD4 memory were each given three plates, CD8 naive was given two plates, and CD8 memory was given one plate. The study deeply sequenced blood TCR repertoires of five healthy adults to estimate repertoire size and the extent of clonotype sharing between individuals. Libraries were prepared and TCR repertoires were sequenced by different laboratories using diverse techniques, in order to increase sequencing depth and limit assay-specific biases. Per donor, leukapheresis produced somewhere between about 0.9 and 9.5 billion PBMCs.

The study at large found these results: Compared with non-shared clonotypes, the clonotypes found in all four sorted-subset donors had higher generation probabilities. Pairwise subsampling led to the expectation that sequencing depth would affect the degree of clonotype sharing among donors. Sampling was restricted to blood, and TCR repertoires in tissue are likely to differ from TCR repertoires in blood. The genetic and exposure-history diversity represented was limited by the small number of donors. Estimated clonotype richness was generally larger for naive than for memory subsets. Roughly 5.2% of naive CD4, around 4% of naive CD8, 2.3% of memory CD4, and around 0.4% of memory CD8 clonotypes were shared across several donors. Rarefaction of sorted-subset datasets indicated incomplete sequencing despite the large sequencing depth.

Donors were healthy HIV-negative adults with no recently reported acute infections or vaccinations. All donors were Caucasian adults living in Nashville, Tennessee, USA. CD4+ T cells were enriched by magnetic negative selection, after which naive cells were positively selected on CD45RA and the negative fraction was taken as the memory subset. After blood collection by leukapheresis, PBMCs were isolated using Ficoll-Histopaque density gradient centrifugation and then cryopreserved in the vapor phase of liquid nitrogen. Analytical flow cytometry was used to check the purity and quantity of each magnetically sorted T cell population. Genomic DNA was isolated from every sorted fraction and measured by UV absorbance on a Nanodrop 2000c. Trimming accounts for 5 bases at V and 6 bases at J, while the number of junction bases matched to no gene is 4. The CDR3 runs 13 residues from the cysteine to the phenylalanine. Just CDR3 DNA is preserved here, 39 bases in frame from base 1. CDR1 and CDR2 are drawn from the germline V gene (reference sequence): SEHNR, FQNEAQ.

The chain couples TRBV7-9 to TRBJ1-2; a stretch of 9 junction bases matches TRBD1. This receptor was identified in a man younger than 35 in good health. Some clones in this sample may be carry-over from other donors' samples. The sequenced sample was naive CD4+ T cells from PBMCs. The label giving this sample's cell subset or site can be read as: CD45RA+ positively selected. The DNA sequence is TGTGCCAGCAGCCAGACAGGGGGTCATGGCTACACCTTC. Translation gives CASSQTGGHGYTF.